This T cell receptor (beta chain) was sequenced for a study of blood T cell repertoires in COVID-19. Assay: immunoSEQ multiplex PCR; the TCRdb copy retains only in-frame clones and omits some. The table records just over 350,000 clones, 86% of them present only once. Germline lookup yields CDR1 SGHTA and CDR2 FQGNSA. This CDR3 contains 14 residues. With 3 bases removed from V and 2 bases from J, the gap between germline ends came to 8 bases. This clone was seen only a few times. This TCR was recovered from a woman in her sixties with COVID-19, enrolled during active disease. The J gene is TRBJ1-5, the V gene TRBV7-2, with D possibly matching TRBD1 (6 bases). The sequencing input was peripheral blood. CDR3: CASSFRGGNQPQHF. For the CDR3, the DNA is TGTGCCAGCAGCTTCAGGGGTGGCAATCAGCCCCAGCATTTT.